Presented here are 5 T cell receptor beta chains from one specimen sequenced in a study of shared clonotypes between healthy human individuals. Sequencing used immunoSEQ multiplex PCR; TCRdb keeps in-frame clones, though not all of them. The table has more than 1.2 million clones, about 98.5% seen once; the top ten hold 0.36%. The sample comprised naive CD4+ T cells sorted from blood. Stated subset: CD45RA+ positively selected. The source of these receptors is a man aged 30 to 39 in good health.

The chain is built from TRBV9 and TRBJ2-7, with a weak D call TRBD2 (5 bases). Germline CDR1 is SGDLS and CDR2 is YYNGEE. This CDR3 comprises 15 residues. The germline V and J ends were trimmed by 4 bases and 2 bases, with 16 bases remaining between them. In DNA, the CDR3 is TGTGCCAGCAGCCCTGGAGGTCCCCTAACCTACGAGCAGTACTTC. Protein: CASSPGGPLTYEQYF.

This chain links TRBV9 with TRBJ2-1, with TRBD2 matching 7 bases. V dropped 2 bases and J dropped 6; count of bases not matched to a gene: 14. Germline CDR1 SGDLS, CDR2 YYNGEE. The CDR3 is 17 amino acids. CDR3 sequence: CASSVALFAGDANEQFF. The CDR3 coding sequence is TGTGCCAGCAGCGTGGCTTTGTTTGCGGGGGATGCCAATGAGCAGTTCTTC.

In nucleotides, the CDR3 is TGTGCCAGCAGCCCGGGGACTATTAATGAGCAGTTCTTC. Protein product: CASSPGTINEQFF. The V and J genes are TRBV7-2 and TRBJ2-1; 7 nucleotides align to TRBD2. V dropped 5 bases and J dropped 7; count of bases not matched to a gene: 5. CDR1 SGHTA and CDR2 FQGNSA come from the germline V gene. CDR3 size: 13 residues.

This chain uses TRBV10-3 with TRBJ1-5; D is perhaps TRBD1 (5 bases). CDR3 length equals 14 residues. V shed 2 bases and J shed 3 bases, with 8 bases lying between them. The germline CDR1 and CDR2 sequences are ENHRY and SYGVKD. CDR3 coding DNA: TGTGCCATCAGTGAGGGGGCCATCAATCAGCCCCAGCATTTT. Translated: CAISEGAINQPQHF.

This clone occurred once. The chain has TRBV6-5 and TRBJ1-5, with 11 bases that match TRBD1. The CDR3 consists of 14 residues. V lost 7 bases to trimming and J lost 6 bases; unmatched junction nucleotides: 5. The germline CDR1 and CDR2 sequences are MNHEY and SVGAGI. The CDR3 DNA reads as TGTGCCAGCACCTCCGGGACAGGGGGTCAGCCCCAGCATTTT. The encoded protein is CASTSGTGGQPQHF.